One and the same sample provided the 23 T cell receptor beta chains below, sequenced in a study of cytomegalovirus exposure and HLA in healthy donors. The primer mix had 60 Vbeta and 13 Jbeta primers. The repertoire was sequenced with immunoSEQ multiplex PCR; TCRdb's copy has only in-frame clones and lacks some. This table holds over 150,000 clones, about 80% found once. The sequenced material came from PBMCs. These receptors all stem from a woman between 25 and 40 years old in good health and CMV-seronegative.

The table lists this clone with a count of one. V and J are TRBV5-4 and TRBJ2-7; 14 nucleotides line up with TRBD2. The CDR3 totals 19 residues. V shed 4 bases, J shed 3 bases, and the junction held 15 bases outside the gene matches. Germline CDR1 SGHNT, CDR2 YYREEE (reference sequence). This chain's CDR3 is CASSHPLGLAGAENYEQYF. The CDR3 DNA reads TGTGCCAGCAGCCACCCACTGGGACTAGCGGGGGCGGAAAACTACGAGCAGTACTTC.

CDR3 sequence (DNA): TGTGCCAGTAGTCCACAGGACGGAAGAAGCTCCTACGAGCAGTACTTC. This encodes CASSPQDGRSSYEQYF. The chain recombines TRBV19 with TRBJ2-5; D possibly corresponds to TRBD1 (5 bases). The assigned J gene may be wrong: the sequence end matches TRBJ2-7 better. From germline, CDR1 is LNHDA and CDR2 SQIVND (reference sequence). The CDR3 contains 16 residues.

The CDR3 reads CASSLDGGGGYTF. For the CDR3, the DNA is TGTGCCAGCAGTTTGGATGGGGGGGGTGGCTACACCTTC. The rearrangement uses TRBV28 and TRBJ1-2; a weak D match, TRBD1 (5 bases). The V gene's germline CDR1 is MDHEN and CDR2 SYDVKM. The germline V and J ends were trimmed by 3 bases and 7 bases, with 12 bases remaining between them. The CDR3 runs 13 residues.

This clone has just one count. This CDR3 is also generated by other DNA sequences in the sample. The genes are TRBV9 and TRBJ2-7; D is possibly TRBD2 (6 bases). Germline CDR1 SGDLS, CDR2 YYNGEE. The V end was cut by 0 bases, the J end by 3 bases, with 16 bases between. CDR3 length: 16 residues. In DNA form, the CDR3 reads TGTGCCAGCAGCGTAGACCCGACGGGGGTCCTCTACGAGCAGTACTTC. Translated: CASSVDPTGVLYEQYF.

This chain uses TRBV11-1 with TRBJ2-1; 8 bases align to TRBD2. Germline V gene lookup returns CDR1 SGHAT and CDR2 FQDESV (reference sequence). Unmatched junction bases numbered 3, after V lost 4 bases and J lost 1 base. The CDR3 is 15 amino acids. In DNA, the CDR3 is TGTGCCAGCAGCTCAAGCGGGAGATCCTACAATGAGCAGTTCTTC. Translated, it gives CASSSSGRSYNEQFF.

The chain carries TRBV29-1 and TRBJ1-1; the match to TRBD1 covers 7 bases. V was clipped by 2 bases and J by 0 bases; unmatched bases: 6. CDR3 length equals 15 residues. Germline assignment: CDR1 SQVTM and CDR2 ANQGSEA. The CDR3 bases are TGCAGCGTTGAAATCTTGGGACAGTTGAACACTGAAGCTTTCTTT. This encodes CSVEILGQLNTEAFF.

About this clone itself: At one end, the junction sequence differs from germline, possibly due to a read error. This chain uses TRBV7-8 with TRBJ2-4; 7 positions agree with TRBD2. Germline CDR1 SGHVS, CDR2 FQNEAQ. The CDR3 runs 17 residues. CDR3 nucleotide sequence: TGTGCCAGCAGCAGAGAGTGGGGCGGGAGCGCCAAAAACAGTCAGTACTTC. This codes for CASSREWGGSAKNSQYF.

This sequence joins TRBV7-2 and TRBJ2-5; unclear D gene. The CDR3 consists of 13 residues. V gave up 5 bases and J gave up 4 bases, with 11 bases separating them. Germline CDR1 is SGHTA and CDR2 is FQGNSA. CDR3 coding DNA: TGTGCCAGCAGCCCCCCCTCGGGAGAGACCCAGTACTTC. Its translation is CASSPPSGETQYF.

CDR3 in amino acids: CASSLLGEGYGYTF. For the CDR3, the DNA is TGTGCCAGCAGCCTCCTGGGGGAGGGCTATGGCTACACCTTC. The chain employs TRBV11-3 and TRBJ1-2; the D gene is possibly TRBD1 (5 bases). CDR1 SGHNT and CDR2 YENEEA come from the germline V gene. V dropped 5 bases and J dropped 4 bases, with 14 bases sitting between them. The CDR3 is 14 amino acids.

CDR3 sequence (DNA): TGTGCCAGCAGGCGGGACAGGAATTCACCCCTCCACTTT. Translation gives CASRRDRNSPLHF. This chain joins TRBV27 and TRBJ1-6, with 8 positions matching TRBD1. The trim removed 6 bases at V and 7 bases at J, leaving 2 bases unmatched. The CDR3 is 13 amino acids. From germline, CDR1 is MNHEY and CDR2 SMNVEV (reference sequence).

The V gene is TRBV9, the J gene TRBJ2-4; TRBD1 might be the D (8 bases). Germline lookup yields CDR1 SGDLS and CDR2 YYNGEE. V was pared by 3 bases and J by 1 base, with 26 bases between. CDR3 size: 20 residues. CDR3 residues: CASSAPYGTGREGAKNIQYF. In nucleotides, the CDR3 is TGTGCCAGCAGCGCTCCCTATGGGACAGGAAGGGAGGGGGCCAAAAACATTCAGTACTTC.

The chain employs TRBV9 and TRBJ1-2; 9 bases fit TRBD1. The trim removed 3 bases at V and 5 bases at J, leaving 11 bases unmatched. The CDR3 length is 16 residues. Germline CDR1 SGDLS, CDR2 YYNGEE. CDR3 nucleotides: TGTGCCAGCAGCGGCCTGATAACAGGGGGCAGGTATGGCTACACCTTC. It codes for CASSGLITGGRYGYTF.

The chain employs TRBV28 and TRBJ2-1, with D possibly matching TRBD1 (6 bases). The CDR3 is 15 residues long. The germline V gene encodes CDR1 MDHEN and CDR2 SYDVKM. The germline V and J ends were trimmed by 6 bases and 4 bases, with 16 bases remaining between them. The CDR3 sequence is CASSRLDGQYNEQFF. CDR3 bases: TGTGCCAGCAGCCGACTCGATGGACAGTACAATGAGCAGTTCTTC.

This clone was counted a few times. The chain carries TRBV6-1 and TRBJ2-3; 9 bases fit TRBD1. The length of the CDR3 is 17 residues. CDR1 and CDR2 from the germline V gene are MNHNS and SASEGT. Losses at the gene ends were 4 bases for V and 2 bases for J; bases not matched to a gene: 10. Here the CDR3 reads CASSVTTGGNITDTQYF. The CDR3 DNA reads as TGTGCCAGCAGTGTAACGACAGGGGGGAATATCACAGATACGCAGTATTTT.

The genes are TRBV27 and TRBJ1-2; D gene uncertain. The CDR3 has 13 residues. V was trimmed by 3 bases and J by 4 bases, leaving 9 bases between them. Per germline, CDR1 MNHEY and CDR2 SMNVEV (reference sequence). DNA for the CDR3: TGTGCCAGCAGTTTGACTTCCAGCTATGGCTACACCTTC. The encoded protein is CASSLTSSYGYTF.

The chain has TRBV19 and TRBJ1-4; tentative D call: TRBD1 (6 bases). Germline V CDR1 and CDR2: LNHDA, SQIVND (reference sequence). With 6 bases removed from V and 5 bases from J, the gap between germline ends came to 13 bases. This CDR3 region has 14 residues. CDR3: CASSLGQFNEKLFF. The CDR3 region has the DNA TGTGCCAGTAGCCTCGGACAGTTCAATGAAAAACTGTTTTTT.

The gene calls are TRBV5-4 and TRBJ2-1; tentatively, D is TRBD1 (5 bases). Looked up from germline, CDR1 is SGHNT and CDR2 is YYREEE (reference sequence). Trimming cost V 0 bases and J 6 bases, with 16 bases left between them. CDR3 length: 16 amino acids. The chain's CDR3 is CASSLASWQGLNEQFF. CDR3 bases: TGTGCCAGCAGCTTGGCTTCGTGGCAGGGCCTCAATGAGCAGTTCTTC.

This rearrangement joins TRBV28 to TRBJ1-5; D possibly corresponds to TRBD1 (6 bases). CDR3 size: 16 residues. The V end was cut by 3 bases, the J end by 5 bases, with 17 bases between. Germline V gives CDR1 MDHEN, CDR2 SYDVKM. CDR3 nucleotides: TGTGCCAGCAGTTTGTTATGGGGTGGGGGCTATCAGCCCCAGCATTTT. Translating gives CASSLLWGGGYQPQHF.

J is TRBJ2-1 and V is TRBV5-1; 9 positions match TRBD1. V lost 7 bases to trimming and J lost 0 bases; unmatched junction nucleotides: 2. The V gene's germline CDR1 is SGHRS and CDR2 YFSETQ. This CDR3 is built from 14 residues. The CDR3 nucleotides are TGCGCCAGCCGGGGACAGGGCTCCTACAATGAGCAGTTCTTC. It yields the protein CASRGQGSYNEQFF.

The chain's CDR3 is CASKWGQANEKLFF. CDR3 DNA sequence: TGTGCCAGCAAATGGGGACAGGCTAATGAAAAACTGTTTTTT. The chain links TRBV28 to TRBJ1-4; the match to TRBD1 covers 8 bases. The CDR3 consists of 14 residues. Germline lookup yields CDR1 MDHEN and CDR2 SYDVKM. Trimming at V came to 7 bases and at J to 3 bases, leaving 4 bases not matched to a gene. Complete variable domain (other parts from reference TRBV28 and TRBJ1-4): DVKVTQSSRYLVKRTGEKVFLECVQDMDHENMFWYRQDPGLGLRLIYFSYDVKMKEKGDIPEGYSVSREKKERFSLILESASTNQTSMYLCASKWGQANEKLFFGSGTQLSVL.

The chain employs TRBV28 and TRBJ1-2; D unresolved. This CDR3 is built from 12 residues. Per the germline V gene, CDR1 is MDHEN and CDR2 is SYDVKM. Trimming shortened V by 0 bases and J by 7 bases, and 6 bases separated the two germline ends. CDR3 DNA: TGTGCCAGCAGTTTATGGTCGCGTGGCTACACCTTC. Protein sequence: CASSLWSRGYTF.

The chain uses TRBV5-3 and TRBJ2-2, with unresolved D. TRBV5-3 qualifies as an ORF whose function is uncertain. Trimming removed 1 base at V and 3 bases at J, with 13 bases between. The CDR3 extends over 16 amino acids. The CDR3 DNA reads TGTGCCAGAAGCTTGCTCGGCGGCAGCTACACCGGGGAGCTGTTTTTT. It specifies CARSLLGGSYTGELFF.

This rearrangement joins TRBV19 to TRBJ2-1; TRBD1 is a possible D gene (6 bases). In germline, CDR1 is LNHDA, CDR2 SQIVND (reference sequence). V lost 3 bases and J lost 0, with 9 bases in between. CDR3 size: 15 residues. This chain's CDR3 is CASSIGTTSYNEQFF. DNA of the CDR3: TGTGCCAGTAGTATTGGGACAACCTCCTACAATGAGCAGTTCTTC.